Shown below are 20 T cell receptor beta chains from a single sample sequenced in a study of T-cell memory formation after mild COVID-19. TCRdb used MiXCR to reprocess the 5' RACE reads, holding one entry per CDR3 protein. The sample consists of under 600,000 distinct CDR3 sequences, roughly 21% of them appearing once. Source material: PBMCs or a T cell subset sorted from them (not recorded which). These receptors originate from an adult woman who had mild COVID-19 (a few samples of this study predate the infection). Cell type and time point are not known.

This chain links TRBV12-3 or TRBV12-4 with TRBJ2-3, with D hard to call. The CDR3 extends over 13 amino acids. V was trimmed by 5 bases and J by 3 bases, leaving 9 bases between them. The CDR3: CASSGLGTDTQYF. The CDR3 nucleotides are TGTGCCAGCAGTGGTCTGGGGACAGATACGCAGTATTTT.

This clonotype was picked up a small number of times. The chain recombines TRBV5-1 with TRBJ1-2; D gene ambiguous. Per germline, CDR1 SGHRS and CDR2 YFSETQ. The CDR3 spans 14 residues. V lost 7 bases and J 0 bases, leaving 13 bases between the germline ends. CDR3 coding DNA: TGCGCCAGCCGGGCCTTAGGGTCTAACTATGGCTACACCTTC. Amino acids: CASRALGSNYGYTF.

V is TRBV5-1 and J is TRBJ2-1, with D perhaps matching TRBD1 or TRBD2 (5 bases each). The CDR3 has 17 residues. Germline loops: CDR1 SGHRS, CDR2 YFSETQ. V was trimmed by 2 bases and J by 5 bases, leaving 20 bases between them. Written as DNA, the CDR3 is TGCGCCAGCAGCTTACTTACGGGGCAAGTACGAAACAATGAGCAGTTCTTC. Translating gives CASSLLTGQVRNNEQFF. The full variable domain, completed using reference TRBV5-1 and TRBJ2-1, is KAGVTQTPRYLIKTRGQQVTLSCSPISGHRSVSWYQQTPGQGLQFLFEYFSETQRNKGNFPGRFSGRQFSNSRSEMNVSTLELGDSALYLCASSLLTGQVRNNEQFFGPGTRLTVL.

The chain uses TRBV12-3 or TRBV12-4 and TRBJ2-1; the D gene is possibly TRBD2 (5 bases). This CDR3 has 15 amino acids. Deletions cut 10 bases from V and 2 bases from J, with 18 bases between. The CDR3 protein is CATPGGGLTYNEQFF. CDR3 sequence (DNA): TGTGCCACCCCAGGCGGCGGGCTAACCTACAATGAGCAGTTCTTC.

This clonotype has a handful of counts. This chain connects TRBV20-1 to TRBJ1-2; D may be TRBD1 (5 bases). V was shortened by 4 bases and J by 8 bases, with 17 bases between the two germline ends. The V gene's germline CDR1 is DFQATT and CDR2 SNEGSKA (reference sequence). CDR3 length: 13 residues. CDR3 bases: TGCAGTGCTAAGGAGGGGAGCCTATACGGCTACACCTTC. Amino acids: CSAKEGSLYGYTF.

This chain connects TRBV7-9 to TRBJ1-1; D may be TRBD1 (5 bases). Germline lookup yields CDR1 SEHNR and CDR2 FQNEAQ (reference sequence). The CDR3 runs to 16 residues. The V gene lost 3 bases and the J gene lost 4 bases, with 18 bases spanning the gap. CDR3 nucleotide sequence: TGTGCCAGCAGCTTCGGCACGGGACCGGTGGGCACTGAAGCTTTCTTT. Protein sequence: CASSFGTGPVGTEAFF.

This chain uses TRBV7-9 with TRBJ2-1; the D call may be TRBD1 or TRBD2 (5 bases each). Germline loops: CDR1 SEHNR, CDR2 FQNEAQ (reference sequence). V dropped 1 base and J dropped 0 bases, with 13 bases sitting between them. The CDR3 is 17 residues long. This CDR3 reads CASSLEGTGSSYNEQFF. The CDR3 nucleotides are TGTGCCAGCAGCTTAGAGGGGACGGGGAGCTCCTACAATGAGCAGTTCTTC.

In nucleotides, the CDR3 is TGTGCCAGCAGCAGTTACGGGACTGATAATTCACCCCTCCACTTT. Translation: CASSSYGTDNSPLHF. The chain recombines TRBV7-9 with TRBJ1-6; a weak D match, TRBD1 (5 bases). The V end lost 5 bases, the J end lost 5 bases, and 13 bases lay between the germline ends. CDR3 length equals 15 residues. Germline V lookup: CDR1 SEHNR, CDR2 FQNEAQ (reference sequence).

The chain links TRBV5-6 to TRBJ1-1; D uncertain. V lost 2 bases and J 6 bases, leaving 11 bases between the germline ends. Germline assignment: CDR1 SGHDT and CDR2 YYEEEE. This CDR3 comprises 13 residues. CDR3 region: CASSFQVWPEAFF. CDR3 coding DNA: TGTGCCAGCAGCTTTCAGGTTTGGCCTGAAGCTTTCTTT.

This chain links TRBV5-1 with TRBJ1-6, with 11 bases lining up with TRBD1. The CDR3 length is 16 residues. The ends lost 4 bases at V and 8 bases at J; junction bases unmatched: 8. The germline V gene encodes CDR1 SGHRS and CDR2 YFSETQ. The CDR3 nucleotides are TGCGCCAGCAGCACGGACAGGGGGCGTCTTGATTCACCCCTCCACTTT. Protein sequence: CASSTDRGRLDSPLHF. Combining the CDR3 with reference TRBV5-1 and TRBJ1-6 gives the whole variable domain KAGVTQTPRYLIKTRGQQVTLSCSPISGHRSVSWYQQTPGQGLQFLFEYFSETQRNKGNFPGRFSGRQFSNSRSEMNVSTLELGDSALYLCASSTDRGRLDSPLHFGNGTRLTVT.

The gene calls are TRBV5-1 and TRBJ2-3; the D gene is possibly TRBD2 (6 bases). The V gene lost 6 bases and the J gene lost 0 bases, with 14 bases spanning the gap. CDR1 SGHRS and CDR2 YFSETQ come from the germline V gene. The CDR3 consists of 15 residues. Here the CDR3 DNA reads TGCGCCAGCACGGTTATGGGGACTAGCACAGATACGCAGTATTTT. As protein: CASTVMGTSTDTQYF.

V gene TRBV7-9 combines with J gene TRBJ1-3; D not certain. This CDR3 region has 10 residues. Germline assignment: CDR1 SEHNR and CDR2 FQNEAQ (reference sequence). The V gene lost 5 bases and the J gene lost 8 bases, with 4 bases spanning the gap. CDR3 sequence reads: CASSGDTIYF. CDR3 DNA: TGTGCCAGCAGCGGGGACACCATATATTTT.

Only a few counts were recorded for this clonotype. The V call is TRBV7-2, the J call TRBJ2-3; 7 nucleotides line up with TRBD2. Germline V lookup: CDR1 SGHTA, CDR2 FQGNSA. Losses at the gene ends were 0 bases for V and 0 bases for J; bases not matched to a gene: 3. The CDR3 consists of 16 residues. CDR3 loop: CASSLAGGGSTDTQYF. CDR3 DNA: TGTGCCAGCAGCTTAGCGGGGGGAGGGAGCACAGATACGCAGTATTTT.

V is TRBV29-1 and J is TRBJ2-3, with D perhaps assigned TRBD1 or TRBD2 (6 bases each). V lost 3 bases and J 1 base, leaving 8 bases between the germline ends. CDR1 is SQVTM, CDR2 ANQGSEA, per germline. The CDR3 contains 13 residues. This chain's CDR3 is CSVEGGRTDTQYF. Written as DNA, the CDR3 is TGCAGCGTTGAGGGGGGCCGCACAGATACGCAGTATTTT.

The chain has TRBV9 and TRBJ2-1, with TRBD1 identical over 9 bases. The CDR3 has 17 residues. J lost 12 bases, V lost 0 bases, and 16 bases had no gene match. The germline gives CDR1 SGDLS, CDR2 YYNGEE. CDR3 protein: CASSVGMGQGPFVRQFF. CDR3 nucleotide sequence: TGTGCCAGCAGCGTAGGAATGGGACAGGGACCCTTCGTCCGGCAGTTCTTC.

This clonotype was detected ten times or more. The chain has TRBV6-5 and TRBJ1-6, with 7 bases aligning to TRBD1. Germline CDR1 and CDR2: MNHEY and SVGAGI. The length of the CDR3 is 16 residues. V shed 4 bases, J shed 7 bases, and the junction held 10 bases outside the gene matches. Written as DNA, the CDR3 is TGTGCCAGCAGTTTCTCTCCGGGACAGCCAAATTCACCCCTCCACTTT. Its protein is CASSFSPGQPNSPLHF.

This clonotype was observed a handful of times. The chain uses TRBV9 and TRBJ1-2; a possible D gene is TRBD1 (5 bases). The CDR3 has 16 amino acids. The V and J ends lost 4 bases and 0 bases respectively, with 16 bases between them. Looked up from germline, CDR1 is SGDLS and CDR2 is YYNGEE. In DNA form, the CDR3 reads TGTGCCAGCAGCCCCCCGCTGAGGGGCCCTAACTATGGCTACACCTTC. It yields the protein CASSPPLRGPNYGYTF.

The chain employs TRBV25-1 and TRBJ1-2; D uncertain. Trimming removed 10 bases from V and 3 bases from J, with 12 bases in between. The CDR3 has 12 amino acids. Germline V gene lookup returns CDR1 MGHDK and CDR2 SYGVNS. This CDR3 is CATMSGYYGYTF. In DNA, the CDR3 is TGTGCCACCATGTCAGGCTACTATGGCTACACCTTC.

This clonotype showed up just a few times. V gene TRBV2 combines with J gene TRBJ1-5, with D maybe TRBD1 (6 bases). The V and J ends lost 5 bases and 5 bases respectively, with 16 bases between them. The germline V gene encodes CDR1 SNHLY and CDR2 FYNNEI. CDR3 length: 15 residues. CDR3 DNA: TGTGCCAGCAGTAACCGTGGGACACCAGATCAGCCCCAGCATTTT. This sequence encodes CASSNRGTPDQPQHF.

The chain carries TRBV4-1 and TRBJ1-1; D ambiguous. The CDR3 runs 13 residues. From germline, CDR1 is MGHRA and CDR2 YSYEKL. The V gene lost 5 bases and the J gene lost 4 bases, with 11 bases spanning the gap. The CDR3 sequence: CASSFPDGTEAFF. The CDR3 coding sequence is TGCGCCAGCAGCTTCCCGGATGGCACTGAAGCTTTCTTT.